This T cell receptor beta chain was captured by sequencing in a study of OX40 agonist ivuxolimab in advanced cancers. Background on the study: Subjects had a mean age of roughly 60 years, with a range of roughly 20 to 79; just over 80% were male.

Study results and caveats: More expanded clones were seen, on average, in CD8+ T cells than in CD4+.

TCRdb's copy holds only in-frame clones and misses some; the assay was immunoSEQ multiplex PCR. The sample has under 75,000 clones, approximately 91% seen once; the top ten hold 14% to 15%. The germline V gene has CDR1 MDHEN and CDR2 SYDVKM. The CDR3 is 15 residues long. As concerns this clone: As yet, its antigen is unknown.

The sequence was collected from an adult with an advanced solid tumor such as melanoma, head and neck, liver or kidney cancer. This chain links TRBV28 with TRBJ2-5; 10 bases fit TRBD1. The DNA end is a closer match to TRBJ2-7, so the J assignment may be wrong. The sample here was CD4+ or CD8+ T cells sorted from blood, taken in a trial of the OX40 agonist ivuxolimab. CDR3 sequence reads: CASSLGQGLSYEQYF. Written as DNA, the CDR3 is TGTGCCAGCAGCTTGGGACAGGGGTTGTCCTACGAGCAGTACTTC.